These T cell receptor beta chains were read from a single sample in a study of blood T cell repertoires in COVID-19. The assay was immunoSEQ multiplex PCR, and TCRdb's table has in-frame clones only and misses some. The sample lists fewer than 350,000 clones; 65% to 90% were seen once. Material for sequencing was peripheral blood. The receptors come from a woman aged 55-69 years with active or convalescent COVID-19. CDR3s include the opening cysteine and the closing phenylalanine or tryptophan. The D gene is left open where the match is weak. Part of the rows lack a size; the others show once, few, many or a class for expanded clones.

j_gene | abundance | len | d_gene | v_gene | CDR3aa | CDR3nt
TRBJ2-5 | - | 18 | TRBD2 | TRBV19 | CASSTPPGLAGFQETQYF | TGTGCCAGTAGTACGCCGCCGGGACTAGCGGGGTTCCAAGAGACCCAGTACTTC
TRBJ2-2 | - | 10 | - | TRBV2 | CATQTGELFF | TGTGCCACCCAAACCGGGGAGCTGTTTTTT
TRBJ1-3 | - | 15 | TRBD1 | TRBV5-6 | CASNSGTGAANTIYF | TGTGCCAGCAACTCGGGCACAGGGGCCGCAAACACCATATATTTT
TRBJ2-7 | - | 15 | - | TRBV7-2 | CASSSTGLPLYEQYF | TGTGCCAGCAGCTCCACCGGACTTCCCCTCTACGAGCAGTACTTC
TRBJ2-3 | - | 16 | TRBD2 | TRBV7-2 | CASSLAGLAVSDTQYF | TGTGCCAGCAGCTTAGCGGGACTAGCGGTTTCAGATACGCAGTATTTT
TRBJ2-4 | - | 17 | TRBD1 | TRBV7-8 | CASSLVDRFGAKNIQYF | TGTGCCAGCAGCTTAGTGGACAGGTTTGGAGCCAAAAACATTCAGTACTTC
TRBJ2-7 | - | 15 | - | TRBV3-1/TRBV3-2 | CARLREASACYEQYF | TGTGCCAGGCTAAGGGAGGCTAGCGCCTGCTACGAGCAGTACTTC
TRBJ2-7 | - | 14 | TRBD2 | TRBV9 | CASSASGAGGEQYF | TGTGCCAGCAGCGCTAGCGGGGCGGGGGGCGAGCAGTACTTC
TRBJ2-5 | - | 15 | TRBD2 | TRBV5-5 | CASSLVGLAGEAQYF | TGTGCCAGCAGCTTGGTGGGACTAGCGGGGGAGGCCCAGTACTTC
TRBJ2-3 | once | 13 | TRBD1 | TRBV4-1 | CASSDRGPDTQYF | TGCGCCAGTTCGGACAGGGGCCCGGATACGCAGTATTTT
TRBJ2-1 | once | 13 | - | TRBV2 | CALGGGAYNEQFF | TGTGCCCTTGGGGGGGGCGCCTACAATGAGCAGTTCTTC
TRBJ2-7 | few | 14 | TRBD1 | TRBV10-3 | CASTPGQGTHEQYF | TGTGCCAGCACACCGGGACAGGGGACCCACGAGCAGTACTTC
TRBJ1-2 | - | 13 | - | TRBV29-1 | CSVAAGVVYGYTF | TGCAGCGTTGCAGCAGGGGTGGTCTATGGCTACACCTTC
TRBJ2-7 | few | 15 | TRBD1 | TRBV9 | CASSVDPTGVNEQYF | TGTGCCAGCAGCGTAGACCCGACAGGGGTCAACGAGCAGTACTTC